Included here is one TCR beta chain sequence, with context. The source of the sample is a study of blood T cell repertoires in COVID-19. Authors' analysis steps: Amplification with reference gene primers provided the estimates of nucleated cell counts. Method: immunoSEQ multiplex PCR; TCRdb's copy keeps in-frame clones and lacks some. V and J calls and clone size are given by that table; D and trimming were obtained from the DNA. Among under 75,000 clones listed, around 90% were seen once. This CDR3 spans 12 amino acids. The ends were cut back, 2 bases at V and 7 bases at J, with 8 bases in the middle.

What was sequenced was peripheral blood. The TCR sequence derives from a woman aged 18 to 35 with acute or convalescent COVID-19. The chain uses TRBV12-3 or TRBV12-4 and TRBJ1-1; D remains unclear. The DNA of the CDR3 is TGTGCCAGCAGTTTAACCCTATTTGAAGCTTTCTTT. It specifies CASSLTLFEAFF.